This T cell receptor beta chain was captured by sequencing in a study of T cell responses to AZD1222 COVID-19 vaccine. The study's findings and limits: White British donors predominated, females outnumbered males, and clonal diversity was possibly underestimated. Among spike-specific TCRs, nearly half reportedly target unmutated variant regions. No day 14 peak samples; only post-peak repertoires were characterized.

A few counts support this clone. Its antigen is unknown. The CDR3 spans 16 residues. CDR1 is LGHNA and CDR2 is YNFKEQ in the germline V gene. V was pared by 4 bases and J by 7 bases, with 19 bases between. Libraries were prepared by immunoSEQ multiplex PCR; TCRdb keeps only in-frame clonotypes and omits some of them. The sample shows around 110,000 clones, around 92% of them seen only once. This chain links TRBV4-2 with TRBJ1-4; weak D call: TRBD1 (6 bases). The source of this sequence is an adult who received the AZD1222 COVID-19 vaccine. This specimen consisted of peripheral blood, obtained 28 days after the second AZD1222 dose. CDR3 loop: CASSPAGGASGEKLFF. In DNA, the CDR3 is TGTGCCAGCAGCCCAGCGGGGGGGGCCTCGGGTGAAAAACTGTTTTTT.